This paragraph reports one TCR beta chain. Its antigen remains unidentified. Any gene name here is a mouse gene name. The read is 1 residue too short to cover the CDR3 end, so that end is filled in from the germline J gene. The CDR3 has 14 amino acids. Trimming stripped 6 bases from V and 0 bases from J, with 11 bases between. From germline, CDR1 is KGHPV and CDR2 FQNQEV (reference sequence). Using immunoSEQ multiplex PCR, the repertoire was profiled, and TCRdb retains in-frame clones only, with some absent. The profile shows several thousand clones, around half of them singletons. Time point of the sample: mouse harvest day 14 after allogeneic transplant. Tail vein injection delivered 10^7 T-cell-depleted bone marrow cells and 10^6 splenic CD5+ T cells. B6 (H2b) cells into BALB/c (H2d) mice; tissues taken at day 7 or 14. The source of the sample is a study of tissue T cells after allogeneic stem cell transplantation.

Study-level findings and limits: Motif-based clustering found tissue-specific repertoire signatures shared across patients, though few clones were shared.

The V gene is TRBV26, the J gene TRBJ1-1; no definite D call. The specimen sequenced was gut tissue. This receptor was obtained from a female BALB/c mouse given C57BL/6 T cells with graft-versus-host disease after an allogeneic hematopoietic cell transplant. CDR3 amino acids: CASSLDTSNTEVFF. The covered CDR3 bases are TGTGCCAGCAGCCTCGACACCTCAAACACAGAAGTCTTC.